The clone carrying this T cell receptor beta chain is medium-sized (0.01 to 0.1%) in the sample. Its antigen is not identified. Employing constant-segment primers, 5'RACE generated TCR alpha and TCR beta cDNA libraries bearing sample barcodes and UMIs. TCRdb called the 5' RACE reads again in MiXCR, with one record for every CDR3 protein. The table records around 29,000 distinct CDR3 sequences, around 16% of them present only once. The source of the sample is a study of T-cell memory formation after mild COVID-19. Whole-study context: TCR clusters were mostly donor specific.

This CDR3 is 13 amino acids long. Germline CDR1 MNHEY, CDR2 SVGAGI. V lost 4 bases, J lost 8 bases, and 14 bases lay in between. Study results and limitations: The appearance of some responding clones in pre-infection memory suggested that cross-reactive memory joined. Among CD4+ contracting clones, most were CM and EM, and CD8+ ones EMRA.

The chain carries TRBV6-5 and TRBJ1-2; D uncertain. Sequenced material: PBMCs or a T cell subset sorted from them (not recorded which). The source of this sequence is an adult who had mild COVID-19 (a few samples of this study predate the infection). Cell type and time point are not known. CDR3 amino acids: CASSSGPFLGYTF. As DNA, the CDR3 is TGTGCCAGCAGTTCCGGGCCCTTCCTGGGCTACACCTTC.